This TCR beta chain was sequenced during a study of beta chain features in type 1 diabetes. Study observations and caveats: Shortening of TCRB CDR3s, moderate but significant, appeared in all four CD4+ subsets of Type 1 diabetes patients.

The CDR3 is 15 amino acids. J lost 5 bases, V lost 4 bases, and 9 bases had no gene match. The germline gives CDR1 SGHRS, CDR2 YFSETQ. The authors sorted CD4+ naive, central memory, regulatory and stem cell-like memory cells via CD45RO/CCR7/CD25/CD127/CD95/CD27. Since all of the isolated RNA was reverse transcribed, expressed TCRB transcripts were what got sequenced. Repertoires were generated with immunoSEQ multiplex PCR, while TCRdb's copy carries only in-frame clones and drops some. The data contain under 900,000 clones, about a sixth of them singletons. With regard to this clone: Its cognate antigen is unknown.

The rearrangement links TRBV5-1 to TRBJ2-5, with 9 nucleotides matching TRBD2. Sample: naive CD4+ T cells from blood. The sequence was collected from a woman aged 18-29 years in good health. This CDR3 is CASSILSGSAETQYF. CDR3 in DNA: TGCGCCAGCAGCATCCTTAGCGGGAGTGCGGAGACCCAGTACTTC.